The sequence of this T cell receptor beta chain was determined in a study of cytomegalovirus exposure and HLA in healthy donors. The study's findings and limits: Other equally common chains were less clonally expanded than HLA-associated TCR beta chains, a later analysis showed. With high specificity and sensitivity, the classifier reportedly diagnosed cytomegalovirus status. Later work found most CMV-associated TCR beta chains apparently HLA-restricted.

This CDR3 has 13 residues. The germline CDR1 and CDR2 sequences are KGHSH and LQKENI. Between the trimmed V and J ends, which lost 8 bases and 4 bases, there was a span of 14 bases. PCR was performed using 60 Vbeta and 13 Jbeta primers. Sequencing used immunoSEQ multiplex PCR; TCRdb keeps in-frame clones, though not all of them. The sample holds roughly 200,000 clones, over 65% seen once. As to this clone: Its antigen is as yet unknown.

This chain connects TRBV18 to TRBJ1-1; tentatively, D is TRBD1 (5 bases). Sequencing was done on a sample of PBMCs. This receptor was obtained from a man aged 55 to 69 in good health and CMV-seronegative. The CDR3 loop is CASQEGVGTEAFF. CDR3 coding DNA: TGTGCCAGCCAAGAAGGGGTCGGCACTGAAGCTTTCTTT.